One and the same sample provided the 28 T cell receptor beta chains below, sequenced in a study of CD8+ T cells in alopecia areata. TCR sequencing used cDNA made by reverse transcription of extracted RNA. This table comes from immunoSEQ multiplex PCR, and its TCRdb copy is limited to in-frame clones, with some not included. The table shows under 150,000 clones, with approximately 80% occurring only once. Treatment specified: oral pan-JAK inhibitor, 5-10 mg twice daily. The sequencing here drew on CD8+ T cells sorted from blood, taken at week 4, from a patient treated with tofacitinib. The receptor source for this set is a human donor with alopecia areata.

The gene calls are TRBV29-1 and TRBJ1-1; possible D gene TRBD1, 5 bases. The CDR3 extends over 13 amino acids. The germline V gene has CDR1 SQVTM and CDR2 ANQGSEA. Trimming left V 7 bases short and J 1 base short, with 13 bases between. The CDR3 protein is CSARDSPNTEAFF. DNA of the CDR3: TGCAGCGCCAGGGACTCTCCGAACACTGAAGCTTTCTTT.

The chain uses TRBV25-1 and TRBJ2-1; TRBD1 matches at 8 bases. Germline lookup yields CDR1 MGHDK and CDR2 SYGVNS. With 4 bases clipped from V and 5 bases from J, the junction kept 10 bases outside the gene matches. The CDR3 runs 16 residues. The CDR3 DNA is TGTGCCAGCAGTGGACCGGAGGACAGGGAAAACAATGAGCAGTTCTTC. Translated: CASSGPEDRENNEQFF.

This clone has a handful of counts. Written as DNA, the CDR3 is TGTGCCAGCAGCGAGGGGACGGGCACTGAAGCTTTCTTT. This codes for CASSEGTGTEAFF. The chain uses TRBV5-6 and TRBJ1-1; tentatively, D is TRBD1 (5 bases). CDR1 and CDR2 (germline): SGHDT, YYEEEE. V gave up 4 bases and J gave up 4 bases, with 11 bases separating them. This CDR3 spans 13 amino acids.

CDR3 nucleotides: TGTGCCAGCAGCGACGGGGGACCTTCGGGCGAGCAGTACTTC. Translation: CASSDGGPSGEQYF. The V gene is TRBV9, the J gene TRBJ2-7, with D perhaps TRBD2 (6 bases). Germline-derived CDR1 and CDR2 are SGDLS and YYNGEE. Trimming left V 3 bases short and J 6 bases short, with 16 bases between. This CDR3 spans 14 amino acids.

V usage is TRBV7-9 and J usage is TRBJ1-6; 8 positions match TRBD1. The CDR3 has 14 amino acids. The V segment lost 3 bases and the J segment 10 bases; nucleotides outside the gene matches: 5. In germline, CDR1 is SEHNR, CDR2 FQNEAQ (reference sequence). CDR3 in DNA: TGTGCCAGCAGCTTGACAGGGGAGCAGTCACCCCTCCACTTT. It yields the protein CASSLTGEQSPLHF.

The table lists this clone with a few counts. The chain uses TRBV15 and TRBJ2-1; TRBD2 agrees at 7 bases. CDR1 is LNHNV and CDR2 is YYDKDF in the germline V gene (reference sequence). V lost 2 bases to trimming and J lost 7 bases; unmatched junction nucleotides: 14. This CDR3 has 17 residues. CDR3 in amino acids: CATSRNLAVRADNEQFF. In DNA form, the CDR3 reads TGTGCCACCAGCAGAAACCTAGCGGTGCGAGCCGATAATGAGCAGTTCTTC.

This rearrangement joins TRBV7-9 to TRBJ2-3, with no clear D. This CDR3 has 16 residues. Germline-derived CDR1 and CDR2 are SEHNR and FQNEAQ (reference sequence). Deletions cut 5 bases from V and 0 bases from J, with 15 bases between. The CDR3 is CASSRIDRSSTDTQYF. CDR3 sequence (DNA): TGTGCCAGCAGCCGGATAGACCGATCTAGCACAGATACGCAGTATTTT.

The rearrangement links TRBV6-1 to TRBJ2-7; TRBD1 aligns across 7 bases. Germline-derived CDR1 and CDR2 are MNHNS and SASEGT. The CDR3 totals 14 residues. After removal of 6 bases from V and 2 bases from J, the junction contained 7 bases not matched to a gene. CDR3 amino acids: CASSSTGQAYEQYF. The CDR3 DNA reads TGTGCCAGCAGCTCAACCGGACAGGCCTACGAGCAGTACTTC.

This chain joins TRBV11-1 and TRBJ2-3; D is unclear. This CDR3 comprises 16 residues. Germline assignment: CDR1 SGHAT and CDR2 FQDESV (reference sequence). Trimming cost V 1 base and J 0 bases, with 11 bases left between them. As DNA, the CDR3 is TGTGCCAGCAGCTTAGAAAGGGTCCATAGCACAGATACGCAGTATTTT. Its protein is CASSLERVHSTDTQYF.

The chain combines TRBV7-6 with TRBJ2-7; 7 bases match TRBD2. This CDR3 is 15 amino acids long. The germline CDR1 and CDR2 sequences are SGHVS and FNYEAQ. V lost 1 base and J lost 1; bases outside the gene matches: 4. The CDR3 loop is CASSLELAPSYEQYF. In DNA, the CDR3 is TGTGCCAGCAGCTTAGAACTAGCGCCTTCCTACGAGCAGTACTTC.

This clone was observed a few times. The V call is TRBV23-1, the J call TRBJ2-7; 7 nucleotides agree with TRBD1. TRBV23-1 is marked as an open reading frame, function uncertain. The CDR3 has 14 amino acids. Unmatched junction bases numbered 7, after V lost 6 bases and J lost 2 bases. The CDR3 DNA reads as TGCGCCAGCAGCCCGCCGACAGGGACCTACGAGCAGTACTTC. This gives the protein CASSPPTGTYEQYF.

The CDR3 region is CASSLDFQGGLGSEDTDTQYF. The CDR3 DNA follows: TGTGCCAGCAGCTTAGATTTTCAGGGGGGACTCGGGTCAGAGGACACAGATACGCAGTATTTT. The rearrangement links TRBV7-6 to TRBJ2-3; D perhaps matches TRBD1 (7 bases). Trimming took 1 base from V and 2 from J, leaving 28 bases between them. The CDR3 consists of 21 residues. CDR1 and CDR2 from the germline V gene are SGHVS and FNYEAQ.

The CDR3 is CATSSLTGEAFF. The CDR3 DNA reads as TGTGCCACCAGCAGCTTAACAGGTGAAGCTTTCTTT. The gene calls are TRBV15 and TRBJ1-1; a weak D match, TRBD1 (5 bases). The length of the CDR3 is 12 residues. Germline CDR1 is LNHNV and CDR2 is YYDKDF (reference sequence). V was trimmed by 3 bases and J by 7 bases, leaving 9 bases between them.

This chain joins TRBV9 and TRBJ2-7; 9 nucleotides line up with TRBD1. Germline V CDR1 and CDR2: SGDLS, YYNGEE. The CDR3 extends over 15 amino acids. V shed 2 bases and J 0 bases; nucleotides not matched to a gene: 3. DNA for the CDR3: TGTGCCAGCAGCGTGACAGGGGGGTTCTCCTACGAGCAGTACTTC. Amino acids: CASSVTGGFSYEQYF.

CDR3 protein: CASSSPAGGLANYEQYF. The CDR3, as DNA: TGTGCCAGCAGCTCCCCAGCGGGGGGACTTGCGAACTACGAGCAGTACTTC. The rearrangement uses TRBV7-8 and TRBJ2-7; TRBD2 matches 9 bases. From germline, CDR1 is SGHVS and CDR2 FQNEAQ. This CDR3 is built from 17 residues. The V segment lost 4 bases and the J segment 3 bases; nucleotides outside the gene matches: 13.

This clone was observed a handful of times. This rearrangement joins TRBV2 to TRBJ2-3; 7 nucleotides agree with TRBD1. CDR1 is SNHLY, CDR2 FYNNEI, per germline. The length of the CDR3 is 17 residues. V lost 3 bases to trimming and J lost 1 base; unmatched junction nucleotides: 10. The CDR3 nucleotides read TGTGCCAGCAGTGACATGACAGGGAATTGGCGCACAGATACGCAGTATTTT. Protein product: CASSDMTGNWRTDTQYF.

The chain links TRBV11-1 to TRBJ2-3; D is perhaps TRBD2 (6 bases). V was clipped by 7 bases and J by 4 bases, with 15 bases between them. The CDR3 totals 14 residues. Per germline, CDR1 SGHAT and CDR2 FQDESV (reference sequence). CDR3 residues: CASTPQPSADTQYF. CDR3 in DNA: TGTGCCAGCACCCCCCAACCTAGCGCAGATACGCAGTATTTT.

The chain links TRBV2 to TRBJ2-5; 8 bases map to TRBD2. Germline CDR1 reads SNHLY; CDR2 reads FYNNEI. The CDR3 runs to 16 residues. The V segment lost 5 bases and the J segment 2 bases; nucleotides outside the gene matches: 10. CDR3 residues: CASSHEESGGQETQYF. CDR3 in DNA: TGTGCCAGCAGTCATGAGGAGAGCGGGGGACAAGAGACCCAGTACTTC.

The V gene is TRBV6-5, the J gene TRBJ1-5; 7 nucleotides match TRBD1. The CDR3 is made up of 15 amino acids. After removal of 4 bases from V and 1 base from J, the junction contained 4 bases not matched to a gene. The germline CDR1 and CDR2 sequences are MNHEY and SVGAGI. The CDR3 loop reads CASSSGGGSNQPQHF. CDR3 nucleotides: TGTGCCAGCAGTTCAGGGGGAGGGAGCAATCAGCCCCAGCATTTT.

The CDR3 region has the DNA TGTGCCAGCAGTTACTCGTTGGAGGTCCCGACCTACGAGCAGTACTTC. Its protein product is CASSYSLEVPTYEQYF. The chain uses TRBV7-8 and TRBJ2-7, with D perhaps TRBD2 (5 bases). The CDR3 consists of 16 residues. The V end lost 6 bases, the J end lost 2 bases, and 20 bases lay between the germline ends. Germline values: CDR1 SGHVS, CDR2 FQNEAQ.

The J gene is TRBJ1-2, the V gene TRBV27; 8 nucleotides agree with TRBD1. The CDR3 consists of 13 residues. V was clipped by 2 bases and J by 5 bases; unmatched bases: 1. CDR1 is MNHEY, CDR2 SMNVEV, per germline (reference sequence). CDR3 DNA: TGTGCCAGCAGTTTAGACAGGGGATATGGCTACACCTTC. The encoded protein is CASSLDRGYGYTF.

The chain couples TRBV4-1 to TRBJ2-7; tentative D call: TRBD2 (7 bases). CDR1 and CDR2 (germline): MGHRA, YSYEKL. Trimming stripped 1 base from V and 0 bases from J, with 10 bases between. This CDR3 is built from 15 residues. CDR3 loop: CASSQAGGFSYEQYF. For the CDR3, the DNA is TGCGCCAGCAGCCAAGCGGGGGGCTTCTCCTACGAGCAGTACTTC.

This clone was recorded a few times. J is TRBJ1-1 and V is TRBV29-1; 9 bases are shared with TRBD1. After removal of 5 bases from V and 3 bases from J, the junction contained 1 base not matched to a gene. The germline CDR1 and CDR2 sequences are SQVTM and ANQGSEA. The CDR3 sequence is 12 residues long. In DNA, the CDR3 is TGCAGCGTTCGGACAGGGGACACTGAAGCTTTCTTT. Translation gives CSVRTGDTEAFF.

This sequence joins TRBV15 and TRBJ1-2; D call uncertain. This CDR3 comprises 11 residues. Germline loops: CDR1 LNHNV, CDR2 YYDKDF (reference sequence). Trimming removed 3 bases from V and 7 bases from J, with 6 bases in between. DNA for the CDR3: TGTGCCACCAGCAGGGACGGTGGCTACACCTTC. This sequence encodes CATSRDGGYTF.

In nucleotides, the CDR3 is TGCGCCAGCAGCCACCTACTAGCGGGGGGCTCTTCCTCCTACAATGAGCAGTTCTTC. Its translation is CASSHLLAGGSSSYNEQFF. This chain uses TRBV4-1 with TRBJ2-1; 12 nucleotides match TRBD2. V was clipped by 3 bases and J by 0 bases; unmatched bases: 9. Germline V gene data show CDR1 as MGHRA and CDR2 as YSYEKL. This CDR3 is built from 19 residues.

This clone was seen more than once but under ten times. This rearrangement joins TRBV27 to TRBJ2-7; 10 positions match TRBD2. The CDR3 contains 15 residues. Germline-derived CDR1 and CDR2 are MNHEY and SMNVEV (reference sequence). V lost 2 bases and J lost 6; bases outside the gene matches: 7. CDR3 coding DNA: TGTGCCAGCAGTTTACAAAGCGGGGGGGCCGGCGAGCAGTACTTC. Its translation: CASSLQSGGAGEQYF.

The rearrangement links TRBV25-1 to TRBJ1-1; D unresolved. Trimming pared 3 bases from V and 3 bases from J, leaving 5 bases between. From germline, CDR1 is MGHDK and CDR2 SYGVNS. This CDR3 has 12 amino acids. The chain's CDR3 is CASSDWDTEAFF. For the CDR3, the DNA is TGTGCCAGCAGTGACTGGGACACTGAAGCTTTCTTT.

The chain combines TRBV19 with TRBJ2-4; possibly TRBD2 for D (5 bases). V was trimmed by 3 bases and J by 3 bases, leaving 12 bases between them. The CDR3 consists of 15 residues. Germline V gene sequence: CDR1 LNHDA, CDR2 SQIVND (reference sequence). Written as DNA, the CDR3 is TGTGCCAGTAGTATCTCGGGGTTTGGCAAAAACATTCAGTACTTC. Translating it yields CASSISGFGKNIQYF.